The next 30 T cell receptor beta chains were all read from a single sample in a study of shared clonotypes between healthy human individuals. Assay: immunoSEQ multiplex PCR; the TCRdb copy retains only in-frame clones and omits some. This table holds 2 million to 2.5 million clones, 85% to 95% found once. The sequenced sample was naive CD4+ T cells from PBMCs. Subset specified: CD45RA+ positively selected. The receptors were sampled from a man younger than 35 in good health. Some clones in this sample may be carry-over from other donors' samples.

This chain links TRBV30 with TRBJ1-5; no definite D call. The CDR3 totals 14 residues. Per germline, CDR1 GTSNPN and CDR2 SVGIG (reference sequence). V dropped 4 bases and J dropped 1 base, with 11 bases sitting between them. CDR3 loop: CAWKVSGSNQPQHF. The DNA for the CDR3 is TGTGCCTGGAAGGTGAGCGGGAGCAATCAGCCCCAGCATTTT. Together with reference TRBV30 and TRBJ1-5, the CDR3 gives the full variable domain: SQTIHQWPATLVQPVGSPLSLECTVEGTSNPNLYWYRQAAGRGLQLLFYSVGIGQISSEVPQNLSASRPQDRQFILSSKKLLLSDSGFYLCAWKVSGSNQPQHFGDGTRLSIL.

V is TRBV7-3 and J is TRBJ2-2, with a weak D call TRBD2 (6 bases). Germline values: CDR1 SGHTA, CDR2 FQGTGA. The V end was cut by 2 bases, the J end by 0 bases, with 13 bases between. This CDR3 has 17 amino acids. CDR3 residues: CASSLAQDYTNTGELFF. The CDR3 DNA reads as TGTGCCAGCAGCTTAGCCCAGGACTACACGAACACCGGGGAGCTGTTTTTT.

Note on this clone: Other DNA sequences of this sample code for an identical CDR3. The chain is built from TRBV5-4 and TRBJ1-2, with D perhaps TRBD1 (5 bases). The CDR3 runs 13 residues. CDR1 and CDR2 from the germline V gene are SGHNT and YYREEE (reference sequence). V lost 0 bases, J lost 4 bases, and 7 bases lay in between. The CDR3 bases are TGTGCCAGCAGCTTGGACAGGACCTATGGCTACACCTTC. This gives the protein CASSLDRTYGYTF.

The gene calls are TRBV6-1 and TRBJ2-7, with D unresolved. Trimming shortened V by 7 bases and J by 2 bases, and 12 bases separated the two germline ends. Germline assignment: CDR1 MNHNS and CDR2 SASEGT. CDR3 length: 13 amino acids. The CDR3 loop is CASTIGITYEQYF. The CDR3 DNA is TGTGCCAGCACTATTGGGATAACCTACGAGCAGTACTTC.

The V call is TRBV10-3, the J call TRBJ2-7; 10 bases line up with TRBD1. The V gene's germline CDR1 is ENHRY and CDR2 SYGVKD. This CDR3 is built from 14 residues. V was pared by 6 bases and J by 3 bases, with 5 bases of the junction left unmatched. CDR3 DNA: TGTGCCATCAGCACCGGGACAGGGGTCTACGAGCAGTACTTC. It translates to CAISTGTGVYEQYF.

The rearrangement joins TRBV19 to TRBJ2-1, with D perhaps TRBD2 (6 bases). In germline, CDR1 is LNHDA, CDR2 SQIVND (reference sequence). This CDR3 has 12 amino acids. V dropped 6 bases and J dropped 9 bases, with 12 bases sitting between them. CDR3 in DNA: TGTGCCAGTAGACACTTGCGGGGTGAGCAGTTCTTC. Translated: CASRHLRGEQFF.

This clone appeared once. The chain links TRBV29-1 to TRBJ2-3; D may be TRBD1 or TRBD2 (5 bases each). Germline CDR1 is SQVTM and CDR2 is ANQGSEA. The CDR3 has 14 residues. With 4 bases removed from V and 5 bases from J, the gap between germline ends came to 16 bases. DNA of the CDR3: TGCAGCGTTGGGGACCTCGGTCCTGGAGATACGCAGTATTTT. The encoded protein is CSVGDLGPGDTQYF.

V is TRBV18 and J is TRBJ1-2; D call uncertain. Per germline, CDR1 KGHSH and CDR2 LQKENI. The V end lost 4 bases, the J end lost 2 bases, and 11 bases lay between the germline ends. The CDR3 is 14 residues long. CDR3 coding DNA: TGTGCCAGCTCACTTCAGAACATGAACTATGGCTACACCTTC. It is translated as CASSLQNMNYGYTF.

The chain couples TRBV6-1 to TRBJ2-7; D is possibly TRBD2 (6 bases). The V and J ends lost 5 bases and 2 bases respectively, with 10 bases between them. The CDR3 contains 13 residues. The germline V gene encodes CDR1 MNHNS and CDR2 SASEGT. As DNA, the CDR3 is TGTGCCAGCAGTAGGGCTAGCGCCTACGAGCAGTACTTC. This encodes CASSRASAYEQYF.

For this clone: Other DNA sequences within the sample encode an identical CDR3. This chain joins TRBV20-1 and TRBJ2-7; D unresolved. The CDR3 totals 10 residues. V was pared by 5 bases and J by 5 bases, with 7 bases between. The germline V gene has CDR1 DFQATT and CDR2 SNEGSKA (reference sequence). CDR3 sequence reads: CSARRNEQYF. The CDR3 region has the DNA TGCAGTGCTCGGAGAAACGAGCAGTACTTC.

V usage is TRBV4-3 and J usage is TRBJ2-3; 8 nucleotides align to TRBD1. Germline CDR1 LGHNA, CDR2 YSLEER. The trim removed 0 bases at V and 2 bases at J, leaving 10 bases unmatched. CDR3 length: 18 amino acids. CDR3 bases: TGCGCCAGCAGCCAAGATGGGGTTTGGACAGGGTACACAGATACGCAGTATTTT. Translated: CASSQDGVWTGYTDTQYF.

The genes are TRBV28 and TRBJ1-1; 7 nucleotides match TRBD1. CDR1 and CDR2 from the germline V gene are MDHEN and SYDVKM. Losses at the gene ends were 5 bases for V and 1 base for J; bases not matched to a gene: 10. The CDR3 loop spans 16 amino acids. The CDR3 sequence is CASSQRPGQRNTEAFF. The CDR3 bases are TGTGCCAGCAGTCAACGCCCGGGACAGCGGAACACTGAAGCTTTCTTT.

This clone has only one observation. This chain uses TRBV7-2 with TRBJ2-3, with a tentative D call TRBD2 (7 bases). V shed 3 bases and J shed 4 bases, with 20 bases lying between them. CDR1 SGHTA and CDR2 FQGNSA come from the germline V gene. The CDR3 extends over 17 amino acids. The CDR3 bases are TGTGCCAGCAGCTTTCTAGCGGTCAGGGGATTGGCAGATACGCAGTATTTT. Its translation: CASSFLAVRGLADTQYF.

This clone was observed a single time. The V call is TRBV5-1, the J call TRBJ1-2, with no clear D. The V end lost 0 bases, the J end lost 8 bases, and 11 bases lay between the germline ends. The CDR3 is made up of 13 amino acids. Germline CDR1 SGHRS, CDR2 YFSETQ. CDR3 in DNA: TGCGCCAGCAGCTTGGAGCCGGAGAGGGGCTACACCTTC. The encoded protein is CASSLEPERGYTF.

This chain uses TRBV6-5 with TRBJ1-1; maybe TRBD1 (5 bases). The V end was cut by 6 bases, the J end by 4 bases, with 18 bases between. This CDR3 contains 15 residues. CDR1 MNHEY and CDR2 SVGAGI come from the germline V gene. In DNA, the CDR3 is TGTGCCAGCAGGCCCACGGGGCTCTTTATCACTGAAGCTTTCTTT. It translates to CASRPTGLFITEAFF.

V gene TRBV7-3 combines with J gene TRBJ2-2; D is uncertain. The CDR3 contains 13 residues. Per germline, CDR1 SGHTA and CDR2 FQGTGA. The V and J ends lost 5 bases and 5 bases respectively, with 9 bases between them. The CDR3 DNA reads as TGTGCCAGCAGCGCCCAGCTAACCGGGGAGCTGTTTTTT. This gives the protein CASSAQLTGELFF.

This chain connects TRBV28 to TRBJ1-2, with no clear D. The V gene lost 8 bases and the J gene lost 3 bases, with 22 bases spanning the gap. This CDR3 spans 16 amino acids. CDR1 and CDR2 (germline): MDHEN, SYDVKM. The CDR3 region is CASAKGRQKPDYGYTF. CDR3 sequence (DNA): TGTGCCAGCGCCAAGGGCCGCCAAAAACCGGACTATGGCTACACCTTC.

Comment on this clone: Other DNA sequences in this specimen translate into the identical CDR3. The rearrangement joins TRBV5-1 to TRBJ2-1; no reliable D call. Per the germline V gene, CDR1 is SGHRS and CDR2 is YFSETQ. V dropped 0 bases and J dropped 3 bases, with 7 bases sitting between them. CDR3 length equals 14 residues. The CDR3 DNA sequence: TGCGCCAGCAGCTTGGTCGCGGACTACAATGAGCAGTTCTTC. It encodes CASSLVADYNEQFF.

This chain joins TRBV5-4 and TRBJ2-2, with 16 bases lining up with TRBD2. Trimming at V came to 4 bases and at J to 5 bases, leaving 5 bases not matched to a gene. The CDR3 runs to 17 residues. CDR1 is SGHNT, CDR2 YYREEE, per germline (reference sequence). The CDR3 protein is CASSPGLAGGRTGELFF. CDR3 coding DNA: TGTGCCAGCAGCCCGGGACTAGCGGGAGGGAGGACCGGGGAGCTGTTTTTT.

This clone was counted a few times. The chain couples TRBV30 to TRBJ1-2, with 9 bases identical to TRBD1. The CDR3 consists of 13 residues. CDR1 is GTSNPN and CDR2 is SVGIG in the germline V gene (reference sequence). V shed 5 bases and J 5 bases; nucleotides not matched to a gene: 6. CDR3 protein: CAWQEDRGYGYTF. CDR3 coding DNA: TGTGCCTGGCAAGAGGACAGGGGATATGGCTACACCTTC.

As DNA, the CDR3 is TGTGCCACCAGCAGACAGCGGGAGAGGTCTTATGAGCAGTTCTTC. Amino acid sequence: CATSRQRERSYEQFF. V and J are TRBV15 and TRBJ2-1; 8 bases agree with TRBD2. J was trimmed by 8 bases and V by 2 bases; bases with no gene match: 8. The length of the CDR3 is 15 residues. Germline V CDR1 and CDR2: LNHNV, YYDKDF (reference sequence). The entire variable domain, with the rest obtained from reference TRBV15 and TRBJ2-1, is as follows: DAMVIQNPRYQVTQFGKPVTLSCSQTLNHNVMYWYQQKSSQAPKLLFHYYDKDFNNEADTPDNFQSRRPNTSFCFLDIRSPGLGDTAMYLCATSRQRERSYEQFFGPGTRLTVL.

The rearrangement links TRBV21-1 to TRBJ1-4; the table names TRBD1, a call not compared with the DNA. TRBV21-1 is listed as a pseudogene. The CDR3 loop spans 16 amino acids. The CDR3 loop is CASSKEAQGRHEKLFF. CDR3 bases: TGTGCCAGCAGCAAGGAGGCACAGGGGCGCCACGAAAAACTGTTTTTT.

Concerning this clone: The same CDR3 also results from other DNA sequences found in this sample. The V and J genes are TRBV28 and TRBJ1-2; maybe TRBD1 (5 bases). Germline CDR1 reads MDHEN; CDR2 reads SYDVKM. V lost 2 bases and J 4 bases, leaving 11 bases between the germline ends. This CDR3 has 14 amino acids. CDR3 in DNA: TGTGCCAGCAGTTTAGTAGGGGAGGGCTATGGCTACACCTTC. As protein: CASSLVGEGYGYTF.

This chain joins TRBV5-4 and TRBJ2-7, with 15 nucleotides matching TRBD2. Germline V gene data show CDR1 as SGHNT and CDR2 as YYREEE (reference sequence). Trimming took 2 bases from V and 3 from J; bases not matched to a gene: 3. The CDR3 has 16 residues. The chain's CDR3 is CASSLGLAGGIYEQYF. The CDR3 DNA reads TGTGCCAGCAGCTTAGGACTAGCGGGAGGGATCTACGAGCAGTACTTC.

Worth noting for this clone: At one boundary the junction diverges from the germline segment, which might be a read error. J is TRBJ2-2 and V is TRBV5-6; 9 nucleotides match TRBD1. The germline CDR1 and CDR2 sequences are SGHDT and YYEEEE. The CDR3 length is 16 residues. CDR3 sequence: CASSLGGTGNAGELFF. The CDR3 bases are TGTGCCAGCAGCTTAGGCGGGACAGGGAACGCCGGGGAGCTGTTTTTT.

J is TRBJ2-7 and V is TRBV18, with D unclear. V lost 6 bases and J lost 6, with 12 bases in between. Germline CDR1 reads KGHSH; CDR2 reads LQKENI. There are 12 residues in the CDR3. CDR3 DNA sequence: TGTGCCAGCTCCATTAATTTTGGCGAGCAGTACTTC. It encodes CASSINFGEQYF. Drawing the rest from reference TRBV18 and TRBJ2-7, the complete variable domain is NAGVMQNPRHLVRRRGQEARLRCSPMKGHSHVYWYRQLPEEGLKFMVYLQKENIIDESGMPKERFSAEFPKEGPSILRIQQVVRGDSAAYFCASSINFGEQYFGPGTRLTVT.

To note about this clone: The sample holds other DNA sequences that translate to the same CDR3. As DNA, the CDR3 is TGTGCCAGCAGTCCCCCGAGCTACAATGAGCAGTTCTTC. This sequence encodes CASSPPSYNEQFF. The chain joins TRBV28 to TRBJ2-1; D is unresolved. The CDR3 consists of 13 residues. Germline lookup yields CDR1 MDHEN and CDR2 SYDVKM. V lost 5 bases and J lost 3, with 8 bases in between.

The V gene is TRBV28, the J gene TRBJ2-7; D is undetermined. The CDR3 length is 13 residues. Looked up from germline, CDR1 is MDHEN and CDR2 is SYDVKM. Trimming took off 7 bases at V and 2 bases at J, with 12 bases between the two ends. CDR3 nucleotide sequence: TGTGCCAGCACTTCACCCCTGACCTACGAGCAGTACTTC. Protein product: CASTSPLTYEQYF.

The chain uses TRBV7-9 and TRBJ2-1; TRBD1 agrees at 9 bases. CDR3 size: 16 residues. The germline CDR1 and CDR2 sequences are SEHNR and FQNEAQ (reference sequence). The trim removed 5 bases at V and 6 bases at J, leaving 11 bases unmatched. In nucleotides, the CDR3 is TGTGCCAGCAGCCCAATCGACAGGGGGGATCTCAATGAGCAGTTCTTC. Protein sequence: CASSPIDRGDLNEQFF.

This rearrangement joins TRBV19 to TRBJ1-2; tentatively, D is TRBD1 (5 bases). V was trimmed by 5 bases and J by 2 bases, leaving 15 bases between them. This CDR3 spans 15 amino acids. Per germline, CDR1 LNHDA and CDR2 SQIVND (reference sequence). CDR3 sequence (DNA): TGTGCCAGTAGTCGACCAGGGAGTCGGAACTATGGCTACACCTTC. Amino acid sequence: CASSRPGSRNYGYTF. The whole variable domain, remainder taken from reference TRBV19 and TRBJ1-2, is DGGITQSPKYLFRKEGQNVTLSCEQNLNHDAMYWYRQDPGQGLRLIYYSQIVNDFQKGDIAEGYSVSREKKESFPLTVTSAQKNPTAFYLCASSRPGSRNYGYTFGSGTRLTVV.